This T cell receptor beta chain was sequenced in a study of T cell repertoires in cytomegalovirus infection (dated 2019 in TCRdb). Some background on the complete study: Donor HLA type was relevant to the analysis, as public TCR beta signatures indicated carriage of CMV infection together with the matching HLA type.

CDR1 and CDR2 (MGHRA, YSYEKL) derive from the germline V gene. From the cysteine through the phenylalanine, the CDR3 covers 15 amino acids. Only CDR3 DNA is held: 45 bases, read in frame from base 1. The data were produced on an Illumina HiSeq 1500. The public reads were run again by TCRdb, first through fastp at Q25 and then through MiXCR, and only productive beta chains were kept. For every CDR3 protein sequence, its rows merge into one entry that carries the most common genes and DNA. The sample profile shows roughly 280,000 distinct CDR3 sequences; roughly 9.1% of them were found once. The ten top clones hold about 15% of the sample. What the authors observed across the whole study: Cumulative frequency of public TCR beta family members discriminated carriers of CMV infection plus the relevant HLA type in this cohort and an independent roughly 330-donor cohort. The ex vivo response was dominated by HLA-C-restricted CMV-specific TCR beta clonotypes, and the single most frequent clonotype in two of eight donors was supplied by these HLA-C-restricted clonotypes.

Regarding this clonotype: The antigen it recognizes is unknown. Relative to the germline gene, one junction end is altered; a read error may explain this.

The rearranged segments are TRBV4-1 and TRBJ1-1, with TRBD1 identical over 8 junction bases. This receptor was taken from a human donor in good health (CMV status not recorded). Some clones in this sample may be carry-over from other donors' samples. The sequenced sample was PBMCs. CDR3 loop: CASSPRQGLNTEAFF. The DNA sequence is given as TGTGCCAGCAGTCCCAGACAGGGGCTGAACACTGAAGCTTTCTTT.